Following are 16 T cell receptor beta chains from one sample sequenced in a study of blood T cells in healthy people across ages. A sample-barcoded 5' primer and a J-beta primer mix were used in a second PCR of about 7 to 12 cycles. Each CDR3 protein is one row after TCRdb ran MiXCR on the 5' RACE reads. The profile shows 1.5 million to 2 million distinct CDR3 sequences, roughly 50% of them singletons. The sample taken for sequencing was blood. Receptors originate from a woman in her 40s in good health.

The V and J genes are TRBV20-1 and TRBJ2-1, with 15 nucleotides matching TRBD2. The V and J ends lost 0 bases and 4 bases, in that order; junction bases with no gene match: 19. The CDR3 runs to 22 residues. The germline CDR1 and CDR2 sequences are DFQATT and SNEGSKA (reference sequence). The CDR3 DNA reads TGCAGTGCTAGAGATCGACGTCGGCAAACAAGGACTAGCGGGGGGGATTACAATGAGCAGTTCTTC. It yields the protein CSARDRRRQTRTSGGDYNEQFF.

In its sample, this clonotype was seen a few times. This rearrangement joins TRBV11-1 to TRBJ2-7, with 9 nucleotides matching TRBD1. V lost 5 bases and J lost 0; bases outside the gene matches: 5. This CDR3 is built from 15 residues. Germline lookup yields CDR1 SGHAT and CDR2 FQDESV (reference sequence). Here the CDR3 DNA reads TGTGCCAGCAGCGACAAGGGACAGGGCTCCTACGAGCAGTACTTC. Residues: CASSDKGQGSYEQYF.

This clonotype was seen only a few times. The V and J genes are TRBV20-1 and TRBJ2-3, with TRBD2 matching 9 bases. Germline lookup yields CDR1 DFQATT and CDR2 SNEGSKA (reference sequence). The CDR3 covers 13 residues. The CDR3 coding sequence is TGCAGGACGCGGGGGGGAGGCACAGATACGCAGTATTTT. Protein: CRTRGGGTDTQYF.

This chain uses TRBV10-3 with TRBJ2-6; weak D call: TRBD2 (6 bases). Germline V gene sequence: CDR1 ENHRY, CDR2 SYGVKD. The CDR3 runs to 17 residues. V was shortened by 6 bases and J by 0 bases, with 15 bases between the two germline ends. Written as DNA, the CDR3 is TGTGCCATCAGCCCCCAGATAGCGGCCTCTGGGGCCAACGTCCTGACTTTC. Translation: CAISPQIAASGANVLTF.

The rearrangement links TRBV7-9 to TRBJ2-3, with D perhaps matching TRBD1 (6 bases). This CDR3 has 15 amino acids. Germline lookup yields CDR1 SEHNR and CDR2 FQNEAQ (reference sequence). Trimming took off 1 base at V and 2 bases at J, with 10 bases between the two ends. The CDR3, as DNA: TGTGCCAGCAGCTTAGACGGACAGAACACAGATACGCAGTATTTT. Amino acids: CASSLDGQNTDTQYF.

V gene TRBV29-1 combines with J gene TRBJ2-1, with 10 bases identical to TRBD1. Germline V gene lookup returns CDR1 SQVTM and CDR2 ANQGSEA. The CDR3 spans 13 residues. The CDR3 bases are TGCGGCGGGGAGACAGGGGGCTTGGATGAGCAGTTCTTC. Its protein product is CGGETGGLDEQFF.

A few counts support this clonotype. The rearrangement uses TRBV20-1 and TRBJ2-3; 9 bases line up with TRBD2. J was trimmed by 2 bases and V by 6 bases; bases with no gene match: 9. Germline assignment: CDR1 DFQATT and CDR2 SNEGSKA (reference sequence). The CDR3 loop spans 15 amino acids. CDR3 nucleotide sequence: TGCAGTGCAATCTCTAGCGGGGAGATCACAGATACGCAGTATTTT. Encoded protein: CSAISSGEITDTQYF.

The chain links TRBV20-1 to TRBJ1-1; TRBD1 is a possible D gene (6 bases). Between the trimmed V and J ends, which lost 5 bases and 6 bases, there was a span of 16 bases. Per the germline V gene, CDR1 is DFQATT and CDR2 is SNEGSKA (reference sequence). This CDR3 contains 13 residues. CDR3 bases: TGCAGTGCTCCCAGCGGGGGGGCCGCTGAAGCTTTCTTT. Translation: CSAPSGGAAEAFF.

The rearrangement uses TRBV9 and TRBJ1-2, with 8 bases aligning to TRBD1. Germline trimming cut 2 bases from V and 4 bases from J; bases unmatched to any gene: 7. In germline, CDR1 is SGDLS, CDR2 YYNGEE. The CDR3 is 15 amino acids. The CDR3, as DNA: TGTGCCAGCAGCGTCAGGGACAGGCCAATCTATGGCTACACCTTC. It codes for CASSVRDRPIYGYTF.

This clonotype was counted between two and nine times. The V gene is TRBV20-1, the J gene TRBJ2-1; 7 nucleotides agree with TRBD1. CDR3 length equals 14 residues. The V gene's germline CDR1 is DFQATT and CDR2 SNEGSKA (reference sequence). With 2 bases clipped from V and 5 bases from J, the junction kept 6 bases outside the gene matches. CDR3 coding DNA: TGCAGTGCTAGACATGGGACAGCAAACAATGAGCAGTTCTTC. Translated: CSARHGTANNEQFF.

This clonotype was observed a few times. CDR3 bases: TGCAGCGTTGGGTGGGCAGGGAGCGCAGATACGCAGTATTTT. This codes for CSVGWAGSADTQYF. The V gene is TRBV29-1, the J gene TRBJ2-3; perhaps D is TRBD1 or TRBD2 (5 bases each). V lost 4 bases and J 4 bases, leaving 15 bases between the germline ends. In germline, CDR1 is SQVTM, CDR2 ANQGSEA. CDR3 length: 14 amino acids.

This clonotype was counted a few times. The J gene is TRBJ1-5, the V gene TRBV6-6; no clear D gene. V dropped 2 bases and J dropped 4 bases, with 6 bases sitting between them. Looked up from germline, CDR1 is MNHNY and CDR2 is SVGAGI (reference sequence). This CDR3 is built from 13 residues. CDR3 sequence (DNA): TGTGCCAGCAGTTACGGGGAAAATCAGCCCCAGCATTTT. Translation: CASSYGENQPQHF.

The V call is TRBV20-1, the J call TRBJ1-2, with D perhaps matching TRBD1 (5 bases). Germline CDR1 DFQATT, CDR2 SNEGSKA (reference sequence). V dropped 2 bases and J dropped 4 bases, with 8 bases sitting between them. The CDR3 extends over 12 amino acids. Written as DNA, the CDR3 is TGCAGTGCTAGACCCGGGGGCTATGGCTACACCTTC. It translates to CSARPGGYGYTF.

The CDR3 DNA follows: TGTGCCAGCCTACCTTCGGGCTACCAAGAGACCCAGTACTTC. Its protein product is CASLPSGYQETQYF. The gene calls are TRBV28 and TRBJ2-5; D is ambiguous. The V gene's germline CDR1 is MDHEN and CDR2 SYDVKM. The CDR3 is made up of 14 amino acids. Deletions cut 8 bases from V and 0 bases from J, with 13 bases between.

In its sample, this clonotype was seen a few times. The chain recombines TRBV6-5 with TRBJ2-5; D gene ambiguous. Germline lookup yields CDR1 MNHEY and CDR2 SVGAGI. This CDR3 comprises 14 residues. Deletions cut 5 bases from V and 2 bases from J, with 12 bases between. CDR3 sequence (DNA): TGTGCCAGCAGTGTAAGCTTGGGACAAGAGACCCAGTACTTC. It specifies CASSVSLGQETQYF.

The chain joins TRBV3-1 to TRBJ2-5; D is perhaps TRBD1 (6 bases). This CDR3 spans 16 amino acids. V shed 0 bases and J shed 2 bases, with 13 bases lying between them. Germline V gives CDR1 LGHDT, CDR2 YNNKEL (reference sequence). The CDR3 reads CASSQETDSQQETQYF. The CDR3 DNA follows: TGTGCCAGCAGCCAAGAAACGGACAGTCAGCAAGAGACCCAGTACTTC.